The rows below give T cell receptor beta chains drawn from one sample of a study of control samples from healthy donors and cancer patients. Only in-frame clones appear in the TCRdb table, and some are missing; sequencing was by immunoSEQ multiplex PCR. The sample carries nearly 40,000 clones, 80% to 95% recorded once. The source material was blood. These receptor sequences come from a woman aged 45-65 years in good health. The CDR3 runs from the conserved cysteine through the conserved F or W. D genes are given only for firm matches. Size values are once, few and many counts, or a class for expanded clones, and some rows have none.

CDR3: CASSSLNSPLHF
DNA: TGTGCCAGCAGCTCGCTGAATTCACCCCTCCACTTT
J: TRBJ1-6
D: .
length: 12
size: .
V: TRBV7-9

CDR3: CASSLSLSNADIQETQYF
DNA: TGTGCCAGCAGCTTATCCCTCTCCAACGCGGATATACAAGAGACCCAGTACTTC
J: TRBJ2-5
D: .
length: 18
size: .
V: TRBV13

CDR3: CASRNIHWGQGIGGTNEKLFF
DNA: TGTGCCAGCAGAAACATCCATTGGGGACAGGGGATTGGCGGGACTAATGAAAAACTGTTTTTT
J: TRBJ1-4
D: TRBD1
length: 21
size: .
V: TRBV2

CDR3: CAWSKEEVTEAFF
DNA: TGTGCCTGGAGCAAGGAAGAGGTCACTGAAGCTTTCTTT
J: TRBJ1-1
D: .
length: 13
size: few
V: TRBV30

CDR3: CASSLGHSKDNEQFF
DNA: TGCGCCAGCAGCTTGGGACACAGTAAAGACAATGAGCAGTTCTTC
J: TRBJ2-1
D: .
length: 15
size: few
V: TRBV5-1

CDR3: CAISGTQGADGYTF
DNA: TGTGCCATCAGTGGGACCCAGGGGGCGGATGGCTACACCTTC
J: TRBJ1-2
D: TRBD1
length: 14
size: .
V: TRBV10-3

CDR3: CASSLELGGSDTQYF
DNA: TGTGCCAGCAGCTTAGAGTTGGGGGGGTCGGATACGCAGTATTTT
J: TRBJ2-3
D: TRBD2
length: 15
size: .
V: TRBV7-3

CDR3: CTSSQPQGTGWNQPQHF
DNA: TGCACCAGCAGCCAACCCCAAGGGACAGGGTGGAATCAGCCCCAGCATTTT
J: TRBJ1-5
D: .
length: 17
size: .
V: TRBV1

CDR3: CASSQTGQGVNNYGYTF
DNA: TGTGCCAGCAGCCAAACGGGACAGGGGGTTAATAACTATGGCTACACCTTC
J: TRBJ1-2
D: TRBD1
length: 17
size: .
V: TRBV7-2

CDR3: CASNSLRGPAGGELFF
DNA: TGTGCCAGCAACTCCCTAAGAGGGCCCGCAGGCGGGGAGCTGTTTTTT
J: TRBJ2-2
D: .
length: 16
size: .
V: TRBV25-1

CDR3: CASSRRVDRLYTEAFF
DNA: TGTGCCAGCAGTCGGCGGGTTGACAGGTTGTACACTGAAGCTTTCTTT
J: TRBJ1-1
D: .
length: 16
size: .
V: TRBV27

CDR3: CASSVQGAEQYF
DNA: TGTGCCAGCTCTGTGCAGGGGGCCGAGCAGTACTTC
J: TRBJ2-7
D: TRBD1
length: 12
size: .
V: TRBV18

CDR3: CAAGDSTYGYTF
DNA: TGTGCCGCTGGGGACTCTACCTATGGCTACACCTTC
J: TRBJ1-2
D: .
length: 12
size: .
V: TRBV10-3

CDR3: CASSRQGSDQPQHF
DNA: TGTGCCAGCAGCCGACAGGGCTCGGATCAGCCCCAGCATTTT
J: TRBJ1-5
D: TRBD1
length: 14
size: .
V: TRBV5-4

CDR3: CASSYAGRDERFF
DNA: TGTGCCAGCAGCTATGCGGGGAGGGATGAGCGGTTCTTC
J: TRBJ2-1
D: TRBD2
length: 13
size: .
V: TRBV5-4

CDR3: CASSPGLAGGNEQFF
DNA: TGTGCCAGCAGCCCAGGACTAGCGGGGGGCAATGAGCAGTTCTTC
J: TRBJ2-1
D: TRBD2
length: 15
size: .
V: TRBV7-3

CDR3: CASSLFPGQGRSSYNSPLHF
DNA: TGTGCCAGCAGTTTATTCCCGGGACAGGGGAGGAGCTCCTATAATTCACCCCTCCACTTT
J: TRBJ1-6
D: TRBD1
length: 20
size: .
V: TRBV27

CDR3: CASVSGGLSTDTQYF
DNA: TGTGCCAGCGTTAGCGGGGGCCTTAGCACAGATACGCAGTATTTT
J: TRBJ2-3
D: TRBD2
length: 15
size: .
V: TRBV19

CDR3: CASSIGRASTEKLFF
DNA: TGTGCCAGTAGTATAGGGCGGGCCAGTACTGAAAAACTGTTTTTT
J: TRBJ1-4
D: .
length: 15
size: .
V: TRBV19

CDR3: CATSSGDRQQFF
DNA: TGTGCCACCAGCAGTGGTGACAGACAGCAGTTCTTC
J: TRBJ2-1
D: .
length: 12
size: once
V: TRBV15

CDR3: CASSQGGGDNYGYTF
DNA: TGCGCCAGCAGCCAAGGTGGGGGGGATAACTATGGCTACACCTTC
J: TRBJ1-2
D: .
length: 15
size: .
V: TRBV4-3

CDR3: CAISEAGQAGTIYF
DNA: TGTGCCATCAGTGAGGCAGGACAGGCCGGCACCATATATTTT
J: TRBJ1-3
D: TRBD1
length: 14
size: few
V: TRBV10-3

CDR3: CASSFSSDGYTF
DNA: TGTGCCAGCAGCTTTTCTTCCGATGGCTACACCTTC
J: TRBJ1-2
D: .
length: 12
size: .
V: TRBV7-9

CDR3: CASSEGVTSGLSTDTQYF
DNA: TGTGCCAGCAGTGAAGGTGTGACTAGCGGGCTTAGCACAGATACGCAGTATTTT
J: TRBJ2-3
D: TRBD2
length: 18
size: .
V: TRBV6-1

CDR3: CASSQESAGELFF
DNA: TGTGCCAGCAGCCAAGAGTCCGCCGGGGAGCTGTTTTTT
J: TRBJ2-2
D: .
length: 13
size: .
V: TRBV4-2

CDR3: CASSLGGYEQFF
DNA: TGTGCCAGCAGCCTCGGGGGGTATGAGCAGTTCTTC
J: TRBJ2-1
D: TRBD2
length: 12
size: .
V: TRBV5-5

CDR3: CAISAGLRGYTF
DNA: TGTGCCATCAGTGCCGGACTGCGGGGCTACACCTTC
J: TRBJ1-2
D: .
length: 12
size: .
V: TRBV10-3

CDR3: CASSFDADYGYTF
DNA: TGTGCCAGCAGCTTCGACGCGGACTATGGCTACACCTTC
J: TRBJ1-2
D: .
length: 13
size: .
V: TRBV5-8

CDR3: CASSLSHRDGELFF
DNA: TGTGCCAGCAGCTTATCACACAGGGACGGGGAGCTGTTTTTT
J: TRBJ2-2
D: .
length: 14
size: .
V: TRBV7-2

CDR3: CASSSIGGNTEAFF
DNA: TGTGCCAGCAGCTCTATCGGAGGGAACACTGAAGCTTTCTTT
J: TRBJ1-1
D: .
length: 14
size: once
V: TRBV28

CDR3: CASSISISPGSYYGYTF
DNA: TGTGCCAGTAGTATATCAATCTCCCCGGGCTCTTACTATGGCTACACCTTC
J: TRBJ1-2
D: .
length: 17
size: .
V: TRBV19

CDR3: CASSFTRETEQFF
DNA: TGTGCCAGCAGCTTTACTAGGGAAACGGAGCAGTTCTTC
J: TRBJ2-1
D: .
length: 13
size: .
V: TRBV14

CDR3: CASSLSRVLATEAFF
DNA: TGTGCCAGCAGCTTATCGCGGGTGCTGGCCACTGAAGCTTTCTTT
J: TRBJ1-1
D: .
length: 15
size: .
V: TRBV7-9

CDR3: CASSQGPGLNEQFF
DNA: TGCGCCAGCAGCCAAGGGCCAGGGCTCAATGAGCAGTTCTTC
J: TRBJ2-1
D: .
length: 14
size: .
V: TRBV4-1

CDR3: CASSQDWRAGANTGELFF
DNA: TGTGCCAGCAGCCAAGATTGGAGAGCGGGGGCTAACACCGGGGAGCTGTTTTTT
J: TRBJ2-2
D: TRBD2
length: 18
size: .
V: TRBV4-2

CDR3: CASSFRGYEQYF
DNA: TGTGCCAGCAGCTTCCGAGGGTACGAGCAGTACTTC
J: TRBJ2-7
D: .
length: 12
size: .
V: TRBV7-2

CDR3: CASSQIGAASTDTQYF
DNA: TGTGCCAGCAGCCAGATCGGCGCCGCGAGCACAGATACGCAGTATTTT
J: TRBJ2-3
D: .
length: 16
size: once
V: TRBV3-1/TRBV3-2

CDR3: CASSPDRNYGYTF
DNA: TGTGCCAGCAGCCCGGACAGGAACTATGGCTACACCTTC
J: TRBJ1-2
D: TRBD1
length: 13
size: .
V: TRBV7-2

CDR3: CSASQVTAGEQYF
DNA: TGCAGTGCTAGTCAGGTGACAGCAGGCGAGCAGTACTTC
J: TRBJ2-7
D: .
length: 13
size: .
V: TRBV20-1

CDR3: CASSTQKTGSYEQYF
DNA: TGTGCCAGCAGTACTCAAAAGACAGGGTCCTACGAGCAGTACTTC
J: TRBJ2-7
D: TRBD1
length: 15
size: once
V: TRBV6-5

CDR3: CASSPRTGNEKLFF
DNA: TGTGCCAGTAGTCCTCGGACAGGGAATGAAAAACTGTTTTTT
J: TRBJ1-4
D: TRBD1
length: 14
size: .
V: TRBV19

CDR3: CAVSDRGLSPLHF
DNA: TGTGCCGTCTCTGACAGGGGGCTGTCACCCCTCCACTTT
J: TRBJ1-6
D: TRBD1
length: 13
size: .
V: TRBV6-5

CDR3: CASSQAQGGANVLTF
DNA: TGTGCCAGCAGCCAAGCCCAGGGGGGGGCCAACGTCCTGACTTTC
J: TRBJ2-6
D: .
length: 15
size: .
V: TRBV3-1/TRBV3-2

CDR3: CASSLGIHYEQYF
DNA: TGTGCCAGCAGTTTAGGGATCCACTACGAGCAGTACTTC
J: TRBJ2-7
D: .
length: 13
size: .
V: TRBV28

CDR3: CASSFRTGGGTDTQYF
DNA: TGTGCCAGCAGCTTCAGGACAGGGGGCGGCACAGATACGCAGTATTTT
J: TRBJ2-3
D: TRBD1
length: 16
size: .
V: TRBV5-6

CDR3: CASSYERLAKNIQYF
DNA: TGTGCCAGCAGTTACGAGAGGCTGGCCAAAAACATTCAGTACTTC
J: TRBJ2-4
D: .
length: 15
size: .
V: TRBV6-6

CDR3: CASSYPATREQFF
DNA: TGTGCCAGCAGTTACCCGGCTACACGTGAGCAGTTCTTC
J: TRBJ2-1
D: .
length: 13
size: .
V: TRBV6-5

CDR3: CASSSTTGENTEAFF
DNA: TGTGCCAGCAGCTCCACTACAGGTGAGAACACTGAAGCTTTCTTT
J: TRBJ1-1
D: .
length: 15
size: .
V: TRBV7-8

CDR3: CASSRADTQYF
DNA: TGTGCCAGCAGTAGGGCAGATACGCAGTATTTT
J: TRBJ2-3
D: .
length: 11
size: once
V: TRBV6-6

CDR3: CASRGRGTGAAEAFF
DNA: TGTGCCAGCAGAGGGCGGGGGACAGGGGCTGCTGAAGCTTTCTTT
J: TRBJ1-1
D: TRBD1
length: 15
size: once
V: TRBV28